The 4 T cell receptor beta chains below come from one sample, sequenced in a study of T cell repertoires in cytomegalovirus infection. In TCRdb, the reads were re-called with MiXCR into one record per CDR3 protein. The sample carries fewer than 400,000 distinct CDR3 sequences, roughly 18% recorded once. Sequences were obtained from PBMCs. All receptors derive from a human donor in good health (CMV status not recorded). Some clones in this sample may be carry-over from other donors' samples.

The chain carries TRBV6-6 and TRBJ2-7; maybe TRBD1 (6 bases). CDR1 MNHNY and CDR2 SVGAGI come from the germline V gene (reference sequence). The V gene lost 8 bases and the J gene lost 2 bases, with 19 bases spanning the gap. The CDR3 covers 15 residues. CDR3 loop: CASGRQGSPTYEQYF. The CDR3 DNA reads as TGTGCCAGCGGGCGCCAGGGGTCCCCCACCTACGAGCAGTACTTC.

Only a few counts were recorded for this clonotype. The J gene is TRBJ1-2, the V gene TRBV30, with no clear D. This CDR3 is built from 12 residues. Germline lookup yields CDR1 GTSNPN and CDR2 SVGIG (reference sequence). Trimming removed 2 bases from V and 5 bases from J, with 9 bases in between. The CDR3 here is CAWSPLRYGYTF. The CDR3 DNA sequence: TGTGCCTGGAGTCCACTCCGATATGGCTACACCTTC.

This clonotype has ten or more counts. The genes are TRBV7-2 and TRBJ1-6; D possibly corresponds to TRBD1 (6 bases). V was trimmed by 5 bases and J by 9 bases, leaving 17 bases between them. This CDR3 comprises 15 residues. In germline, CDR1 is SGHTA, CDR2 FQGNSA. Here the CDR3 DNA reads TGTGCCAGCAGCCTTCAGGGGAGGCGGTCTTCACCCCTCCACTTT. Protein: CASSLQGRRSSPLHF.

CDR3 in DNA: TGTGCCACCAGCAGAGTTGGGGCCCTCCAAGAGACCCAGTACTTC. This codes for CATSRVGALQETQYF. V and J are TRBV15 and TRBJ2-5, with D possibly being TRBD1 (5 bases). Trimming shortened V by 1 base and J by 1 base, and 10 bases separated the two germline ends. The CDR3 consists of 15 residues. Germline V lookup: CDR1 LNHNV, CDR2 YYDKDF (reference sequence).